Listed below are T cell receptor beta chains from one sample, sequenced in a study of blood T cell repertoires in COVID-19. Produced via immunoSEQ multiplex PCR; TCRdb's table is partial and in-frame only. The data show 95,000 to 150,000 clones, 70% to 80% seen once. Sequenced: peripheral blood. These receptor sequences come from a human donor in a cohort sampled during active COVID-19. CDR3s include the opening cysteine and the closing phenylalanine or tryptophan. The order of the fields is D gene, J gene, V gene, clone size, CDR3 protein, CDR3 DNA. The D gene is left open where the match is weak. Clone size is given for some rows only: seen once, a few or many times, or a class if the clone is expanded.

D gene: NA; J gene: TRBJ2-3; V gene: TRBV21-1; clone size: few; CDR3 protein: CASSKVGEPPGQLKDTQYF; CDR3 DNA: TGTGCCAGCAGCAAAGTGGGAGAACCGCCGGGACAGCTGAAAGATACGCAGTATTTT
D gene: NA; J gene: TRBJ1-5; V gene: TRBV9; clone size: NA; CDR3 protein: CASSVDGNDYQPQHF; CDR3 DNA: TGTGCCAGCAGCGTAGACGGGAACGATTATCAGCCCCAGCATTTT
D gene: TRBD1; J gene: TRBJ1-1; V gene: TRBV28; clone size: NA; CDR3 protein: CASSFPGQAANTEAFF; CDR3 DNA: TGTGCCAGCAGTTTCCCCGGACAGGCGGCGAACACTGAAGCTTTCTTT
D gene: NA; J gene: TRBJ2-7; V gene: TRBV10-3; clone size: NA; CDR3 protein: CAISRETEQYF; CDR3 DNA: TGTGCCATCAGCCGGGAGACCGAGCAGTACTTC
D gene: TRBD2; J gene: TRBJ2-3; V gene: TRBV7-3; clone size: NA; CDR3 protein: CASSPLAGVGDTQYF; CDR3 DNA: TGTGCCAGCAGCCCTCTGGCGGGGGTAGGAGATACGCAGTATTTT
D gene: TRBD1; J gene: TRBJ1-1; V gene: TRBV7-9; clone size: few; CDR3 protein: CATRGLQGAHTEAFF; CDR3 DNA: TGTGCCACCAGGGGTTTACAGGGGGCCCACACTGAAGCTTTCTTT
D gene: TRBD1; J gene: TRBJ2-7; V gene: TRBV27; clone size: NA; CDR3 protein: CASSLTTGAEQYF; CDR3 DNA: TGTGCCAGCAGTTTGACAACAGGGGCCGAGCAGTACTTC
D gene: NA; J gene: TRBJ2-5; V gene: TRBV4-2; clone size: few; CDR3 protein: CASSQDPRGGETQYF; CDR3 DNA: TGTGCCAGCAGCCAAGATCCTCGAGGGGGAGAGACCCAGTACTTC
D gene: TRBD2; J gene: TRBJ2-3; V gene: TRBV27; clone size: NA; CDR3 protein: CASSHRLAGGTDTQYF; CDR3 DNA: TGTGCCAGCAGTCATCGACTAGCGGGAGGAACAGATACGCAGTATTTT
D gene: NA; J gene: TRBJ1-3; V gene: TRBV27; clone size: NA; CDR3 protein: CASTGQSSGNTIYF; CDR3 DNA: TGTGCCAGCACAGGACAGAGCTCTGGAAACACCATATATTTT